This TCR beta chain was captured in a study of long-term antiretroviral therapy in people with HIV. At the survey level, the v3.0 immunoSEQ assay was run. Assay: immunoSEQ multiplex PCR; the TCRdb copy retains only in-frame clones and omits some. The sample consists of 21,000 or so clones, less than 85% of them appearing once. V was pared by 2 bases and J by 2 bases, with 20 bases between. Germline loops: CDR1 SNHLY, CDR2 FYNNEI. The CDR3 is 18 residues long. This rearrangement joins TRBV2 to TRBJ2-3; D unclear. This TCR came from a man aged 50-59 years with HIV. The sequences come from unsorted PBMCs, collected at the start of antiretroviral therapy. The CDR3 DNA reads TGTGCCAGCAGTGAACGAGCCCTCGCACTACCGCACACAGATACGCAGTATTTT. Encoded protein: CASSERALALPHTDTQYF.